The 23 T cell receptor beta chains given below trace back to one sample, sequenced in a study of T cells in localized non-small cell lung cancer. Clones were sequenced by immunoSEQ multiplex PCR, and TCRdb holds only the in-frame ones, with some missing. The sample contains 100,000 or so clones, just over 90% of which appear only once. The material sequenced was PBMCs, taken before any cancer treatment. Receptor source: a woman aged 35 to 75 with stage II squamous cell lung carcinoma.

This clone showed up just once. This chain connects TRBV6-5 to TRBJ1-4; unclear D gene. The V gene's germline CDR1 is MNHEY and CDR2 SVGAGI. Trimming pared 6 bases from V and 7 bases from J, leaving 15 bases between. The CDR3 is 14 residues long. In DNA, the CDR3 is TGTGCCAGCAGGAAACTGGACGTGGGTGAAAAACTGTTTTTT. This sequence encodes CASRKLDVGEKLFF.

This clone was detected only once. This rearrangement joins TRBV19 to TRBJ1-2, with D unresolved. Germline V gene sequence: CDR1 LNHDA, CDR2 SQIVND (reference sequence). This CDR3 comprises 14 residues. Trimming removed 4 bases from V and 4 bases from J, with 13 bases in between. The DNA of the CDR3 is TGTGCCAGTAGTAAGCGGGAGACCGGCTATGGCTACACCTTC. Residues: CASSKRETGYGYTF.

The CDR3 DNA reads as TGTGCCAGCAGCCCCCGGGGGGCAGGGAGCTCTGAAGCTTTCTTT. Its translation: CASSPRGAGSSEAFF. The chain joins TRBV7-9 to TRBJ1-1, with a tentative D call TRBD1 (6 bases). The CDR3 consists of 15 residues. The V gene's germline CDR1 is SEHNR and CDR2 FQNEAQ (reference sequence). Trimming pared 5 bases from V and 6 bases from J, leaving 19 bases between.

The chain links TRBV28 to TRBJ1-6; 7 nucleotides match TRBD1. The CDR3 has 17 residues. Trimming cost V 6 bases and J 7 bases; bases outside gene matches: 15. From germline, CDR1 is MDHEN and CDR2 SYDVKM. CDR3 DNA: TGTGCCAGCAGCACCGACCTCCGGGACAGAACCAATTCACCCCTCCACTTT. Its protein product is CASSTDLRDRTNSPLHF.

The chain combines TRBV6-1 with TRBJ1-4, with D possibly being TRBD1 (5 bases). Germline V gene lookup returns CDR1 MNHNS and CDR2 SASEGT. This CDR3 comprises 16 residues. Trimming cost V 2 bases and J 7 bases, with 17 bases left between them. The chain's CDR3 is CASSERWGPPIEKLFF. Written as DNA, the CDR3 is TGTGCCAGCAGTGAAAGGTGGGGCCCCCCGATTGAAAAACTGTTTTTT.

The chain has TRBV5-1 and TRBJ1-1; tentatively, D is TRBD1 (5 bases). V was clipped by 4 bases and J by 7 bases, with 11 bases between them. CDR3 size: 12 residues. CDR1 SGHRS and CDR2 YFSETQ come from the germline V gene. This chain's CDR3 is CASSPGGVEAFF. DNA for the CDR3: TGCGCCAGCAGCCCCGGGGGGGTTGAAGCTTTCTTT. Filled out from reference TRBV5-1 and TRBJ1-1, the complete variable domain reads KAGVTQTPRYLIKTRGQQVTLSCSPISGHRSVSWYQQTPGQGLQFLFEYFSETQRNKGNFPGRFSGRQFSNSRSEMNVSTLELGDSALYLCASSPGGVEAFFGQGTRLTVV.

The chain links TRBV7-9 to TRBJ1-1, with TRBD1 matching over 7 bases. With V trimmed by 5 bases and J by 5 bases, 5 bases remained unmatched. CDR3 length: 13 amino acids. The germline CDR1 and CDR2 sequences are SEHNR and FQNEAQ (reference sequence). DNA for the CDR3: TGTGCCAGCAGCCCCTCAGGGGGAACTGAAGCTTTCTTT. This gives the protein CASSPSGGTEAFF. The whole variable domain, remainder taken from reference TRBV7-9 and TRBJ1-1, is DTGVSQNPRHKITKRGQNVTFRCDPISEHNRLYWYRQTLGQGPEFLTYFQNEAQLEKSRLLSDRFSAERPKGSFSTLEIQRTEQGDSAMYLCASSPSGGTEAFFGQGTRLTVV.

J is TRBJ2-6 and V is TRBV4-2, with D perhaps TRBD2 (5 bases). Trimming pared 0 bases from V and 4 bases from J, leaving 13 bases between. The CDR3 length is 17 residues. The germline gives CDR1 LGHNA, CDR2 YNFKEQ. CDR3 region: CASSQDWAGVGANVLTF. DNA of the CDR3: TGTGCCAGCAGCCAAGATTGGGCCGGGGTCGGGGCCAACGTCCTGACTTTC.

V usage is TRBV30 and J usage is TRBJ1-1; D is unresolved. The CDR3 is made up of 14 amino acids. The V gene's germline CDR1 is GTSNPN and CDR2 SVGIG (reference sequence). Trimming took off 3 bases at V and 1 base at J, with 12 bases between the two ends. In DNA, the CDR3 is TGTGCCTGGAGCCCAGGCCCGAGGAACACTGAAGCTTTCTTT. It codes for CAWSPGPRNTEAFF. Full variable domain (remainder filled in from reference TRBV30 and TRBJ1-1): SQTIHQWPATLVQPVGSPLSLECTVEGTSNPNLYWYRQAAGRGLQLLFYSVGIGQISSEVPQNLSASRPQDRQFILSSKKLLLSDSGFYLCAWSPGPRNTEAFFGQGTRLTVV.

This sequence joins TRBV5-4 and TRBJ1-6; a possible D gene is TRBD1 (6 bases). The CDR3 is 16 residues long. Germline V gives CDR1 SGHNT, CDR2 YYREEE (reference sequence). Trimming removed 1 base at V and 8 bases at J, with 16 bases between. The DNA for the CDR3 is TGTGCCAGCAGCTTGAACTCACAGGGTGGTCATTCACCCCTCCACTTT. Translation gives CASSLNSQGGHSPLHF.

The chain links TRBV6-5 to TRBJ1-1, with D uncertain. Germline CDR1 reads MNHEY; CDR2 reads SVGAGI. The V end was cut by 10 bases, the J end by 4 bases, with 19 bases between. This CDR3 comprises 14 residues. Written as DNA, the CDR3 is TGTGCCACCATGGTATCCCGTCTAGGCACTGAAGCTTTCTTT. It specifies CATMVSRLGTEAFF.

The chain joins TRBV10-3 to TRBJ2-2; TRBD1 matches at 8 bases. J was trimmed by 0 bases and V by 1 base; bases with no gene match: 16. CDR1 ENHRY and CDR2 SYGVKD come from the germline V gene. This CDR3 is 21 amino acids long. The DNA for the CDR3 is TGTGCCATCAGTGAGTGGGTTATCCGGGACAGGAGATCGACGAACACCGGGGAGCTGTTTTTT. It encodes CAISEWVIRDRRSTNTGELFF.

The chain combines TRBV5-1 with TRBJ2-5; perhaps D is TRBD1 or TRBD2 (5 bases each). V was shortened by 4 bases and J by 3 bases, with 16 bases between the two germline ends. This CDR3 has 15 residues. Germline V gene data show CDR1 as SGHRS and CDR2 as YFSETQ. CDR3 nucleotide sequence: TGCGCCAGCAGCCCAGGGACCTCTTTAAAAGAGACCCAGTACTTC. This codes for CASSPGTSLKETQYF.

CDR3 sequence: CASSSGLTYGYTF. The CDR3 coding sequence is TGTGCCAGCAGCTCAGGACTGACGTATGGCTACACCTTC. The rearrangement joins TRBV11-2 to TRBJ1-2; D unclear. V was pared by 4 bases and J by 5 bases, with 11 bases between. The CDR3 extends over 13 amino acids. The germline V gene encodes CDR1 SGHAT and CDR2 FQNNGV.

This clone was detected only a few times. CDR3 sequence reads: CASSLTGRNYEQYF. The CDR3 DNA is TGTGCCAGCAGTTTAACGGGGCGGAATTACGAGCAGTACTTC. The chain carries TRBV28 and TRBJ2-7, with D perhaps assigned TRBD1 or TRBD2 (5 bases each). Looked up from germline, CDR1 is MDHEN and CDR2 is SYDVKM. Trimming took 2 bases from V and 4 from J, leaving 12 bases between them. This CDR3 spans 14 amino acids.

The rearrangement joins TRBV19 to TRBJ2-1; 13 nucleotides line up with TRBD2. The germline gives CDR1 LNHDA, CDR2 SQIVND (reference sequence). With 7 bases clipped from V and 0 bases from J, the junction kept 9 bases outside the gene matches. This CDR3 has 18 residues. This CDR3 reads CASTRGTSGVSSYNEQFF. CDR3 bases: TGTGCCAGTACCAGAGGGACTAGCGGGGTTAGCTCCTACAATGAGCAGTTCTTC.

The chain links TRBV18 to TRBJ2-1; 7 positions agree with TRBD2. V lost 6 bases and J lost 3; bases outside the gene matches: 11. Germline lookup yields CDR1 KGHSH and CDR2 LQKENI. The CDR3 has 16 amino acids. This CDR3 is CASSPVGAGDYNEQFF. The CDR3 region has the DNA TGTGCCAGCTCCCCGGTCGGGGCGGGAGACTACAATGAGCAGTTCTTC.

This clone was observed a few times. J is TRBJ2-1 and V is TRBV4-2; D assignment may be TRBD1 or TRBD2 (5 bases each). Per the germline V gene, CDR1 is LGHNA and CDR2 is YNFKEQ. The CDR3 is 15 residues long. Trimming removed 5 bases from V and 9 bases from J, with 20 bases in between. This CDR3 reads CASSLEVGTGGEQFF. The CDR3 nucleotides read TGTGCCAGCAGCTTAGAAGTGGGGACCGGCGGTGAGCAGTTCTTC.

As for this clone: One end of the junction fails to match germline, which may point to a read error. V usage is TRBV28 and J usage is TRBJ1-2; TRBD1 might be the D (6 bases). The CDR3 spans 14 residues. The germline CDR1 and CDR2 sequences are MDHEN and SYDVKM. The CDR3 here is CASSLPVRGQSISF. DNA for the CDR3: TGTGCCAGCAGTCTGCCCGTTCGTGGACAGTCGATATCCTTC.

The V call is TRBV10-3, the J call TRBJ2-3; possible D gene TRBD1, 7 bases. Per germline, CDR1 ENHRY and CDR2 SYGVKD. This CDR3 is built from 17 residues. Trimming shortened V by 6 bases and J by 2 bases, and 21 bases separated the two germline ends. CDR3 nucleotide sequence: TGTGCCATCAGACCTAGGGACTCCCAGGGGGTCACAGATACGCAGTATTTT. Its protein is CAIRPRDSQGVTDTQYF.

The chain is built from TRBV11-2 and TRBJ2-5; the D is unclear. The CDR3 is 14 residues long. Trimming took off 1 base at V and 9 bases at J, with 15 bases between the two ends. Per the germline V gene, CDR1 is SGHAT and CDR2 is FQNNGV. CDR3 bases: TGTGCCAGCAGCTTAGTCTCGAGGAGCTTATCCCAGTACTTC. This encodes CASSLVSRSLSQYF.

The chain combines TRBV5-1 with TRBJ2-5; D is perhaps TRBD1 or TRBD2 (7 bases each). The CDR3 covers 16 residues. Germline V gives CDR1 SGHRS, CDR2 YFSETQ. Trimming shortened V by 3 bases and J by 2 bases, and 17 bases separated the two germline ends. The CDR3 DNA reads TGCGCCAGCAGCTATCAGACAGGGAGGGTTCAAGAGACCCAGTACTTC. Amino acids: CASSYQTGRVQETQYF.

The chain joins TRBV28 to TRBJ1-6, with D perhaps TRBD1 (5 bases). Germline CDR1 reads MDHEN; CDR2 reads SYDVKM. The CDR3 is made up of 14 amino acids. V lost 5 bases to trimming and J lost 8 bases, with 13 bases between them. The CDR3 protein is CASSTLGGDSPLHF. As DNA, the CDR3 is TGTGCCAGCAGTACCCTGGGAGGGGATTCACCCCTCCACTTT.